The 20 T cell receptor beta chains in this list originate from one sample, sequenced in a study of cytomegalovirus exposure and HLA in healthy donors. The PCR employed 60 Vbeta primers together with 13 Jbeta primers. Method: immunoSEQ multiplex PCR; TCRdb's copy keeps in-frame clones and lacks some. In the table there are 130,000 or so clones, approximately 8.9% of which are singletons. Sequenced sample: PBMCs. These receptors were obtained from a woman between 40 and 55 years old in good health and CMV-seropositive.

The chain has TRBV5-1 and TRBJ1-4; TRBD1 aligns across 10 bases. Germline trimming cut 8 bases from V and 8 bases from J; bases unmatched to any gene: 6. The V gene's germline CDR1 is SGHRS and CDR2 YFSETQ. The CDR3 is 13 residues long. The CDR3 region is CASKGQGDEKLFF. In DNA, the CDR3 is TGCGCCAGTAAAGGACAGGGGGACGAAAAACTGTTTTTT.

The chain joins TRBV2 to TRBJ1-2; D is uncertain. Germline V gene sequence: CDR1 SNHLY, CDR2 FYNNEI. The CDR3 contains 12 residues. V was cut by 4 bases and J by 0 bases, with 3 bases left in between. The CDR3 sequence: CASSASNYGYTF. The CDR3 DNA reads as TGTGCCAGCAGTGCGTCTAACTATGGCTACACCTTC.

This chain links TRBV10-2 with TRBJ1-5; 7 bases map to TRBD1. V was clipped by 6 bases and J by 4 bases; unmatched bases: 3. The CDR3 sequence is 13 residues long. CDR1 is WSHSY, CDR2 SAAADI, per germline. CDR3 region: CASRGGQNQPQHF. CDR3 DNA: TGCGCCAGCAGGGGGGGACAGAATCAGCCCCAGCATTTT.

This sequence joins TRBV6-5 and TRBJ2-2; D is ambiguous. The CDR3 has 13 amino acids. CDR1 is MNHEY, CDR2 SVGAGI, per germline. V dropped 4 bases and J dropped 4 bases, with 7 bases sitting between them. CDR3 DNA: TGTGCCAGCAGTTCCCCAGGCACCGGGGAGCTGTTTTTT. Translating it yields CASSSPGTGELFF.

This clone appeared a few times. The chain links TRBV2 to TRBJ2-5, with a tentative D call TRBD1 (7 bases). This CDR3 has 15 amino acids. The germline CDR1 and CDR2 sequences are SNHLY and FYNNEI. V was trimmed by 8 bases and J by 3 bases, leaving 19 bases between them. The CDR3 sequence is CASLTGLGGEETQYF. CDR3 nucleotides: TGTGCCAGCCTGACAGGGCTGGGAGGTGAAGAGACCCAGTACTTC.

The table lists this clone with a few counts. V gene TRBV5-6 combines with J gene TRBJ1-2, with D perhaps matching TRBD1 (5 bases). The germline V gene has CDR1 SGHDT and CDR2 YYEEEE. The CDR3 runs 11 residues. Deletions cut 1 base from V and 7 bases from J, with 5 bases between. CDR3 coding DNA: TGTGCCAGCAGCTTGACAGGTGGCTACACCTTC. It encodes CASSLTGGYTF.

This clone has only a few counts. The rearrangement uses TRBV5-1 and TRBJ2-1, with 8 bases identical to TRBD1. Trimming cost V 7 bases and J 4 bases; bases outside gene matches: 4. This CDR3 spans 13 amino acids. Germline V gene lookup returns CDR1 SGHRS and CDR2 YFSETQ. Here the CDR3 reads CASGQGGYNEQFF. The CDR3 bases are TGCGCCAGCGGACAGGGAGGATACAATGAGCAGTTCTTC. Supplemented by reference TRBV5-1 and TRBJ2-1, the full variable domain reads KAGVTQTPRYLIKTRGQQVTLSCSPISGHRSVSWYQQTPGQGLQFLFEYFSETQRNKGNFPGRFSGRQFSNSRSEMNVSTLELGDSALYLCASGQGGYNEQFFGPGTRLTVL.

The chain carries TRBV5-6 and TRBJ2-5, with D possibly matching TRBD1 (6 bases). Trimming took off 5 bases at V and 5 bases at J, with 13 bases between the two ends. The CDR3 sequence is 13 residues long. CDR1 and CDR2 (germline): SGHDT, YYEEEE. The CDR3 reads CASSPGHSETQYF. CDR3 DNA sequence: TGTGCCAGCAGTCCGGGACATTCGGAGACCCAGTACTTC.

This chain's CDR3 is CASSFPGGRTYEQYF. The CDR3 DNA is TGTGCCAGCAGCTTCCCAGGGGGCCGTACCTACGAGCAGTACTTC. This chain joins TRBV7-2 and TRBJ2-7; TRBD1 aligns across 8 bases. CDR3 size: 15 residues. The germline V gene encodes CDR1 SGHTA and CDR2 FQGNSA. V lost 3 bases to trimming and J lost 2 bases; unmatched junction nucleotides: 6.

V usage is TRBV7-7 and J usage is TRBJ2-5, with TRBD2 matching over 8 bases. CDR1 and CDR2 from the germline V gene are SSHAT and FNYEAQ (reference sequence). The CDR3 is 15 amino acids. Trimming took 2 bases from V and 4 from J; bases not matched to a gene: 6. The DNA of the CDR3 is TGTGCCAGCAGCTTAAGTGGGACTAGTGGAGAGACCCAGTACTTC. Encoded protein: CASSLSGTSGETQYF.

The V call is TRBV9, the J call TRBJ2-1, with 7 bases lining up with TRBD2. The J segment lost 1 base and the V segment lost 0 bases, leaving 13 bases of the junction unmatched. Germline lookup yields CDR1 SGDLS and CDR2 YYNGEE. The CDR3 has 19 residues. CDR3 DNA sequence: TGTGCCAGCAGCGTAGTAAAGGGATTGGGCGGGGGTTCCTACAATGAGCAGTTCTTC. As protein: CASSVVKGLGGGSYNEQFF.

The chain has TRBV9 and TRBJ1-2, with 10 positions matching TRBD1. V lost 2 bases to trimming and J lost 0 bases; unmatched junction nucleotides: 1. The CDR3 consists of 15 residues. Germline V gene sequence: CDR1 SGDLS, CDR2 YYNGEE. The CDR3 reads CASSVGQGANYGYTF. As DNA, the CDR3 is TGTGCCAGCAGCGTCGGACAGGGGGCTAACTATGGCTACACCTTC.

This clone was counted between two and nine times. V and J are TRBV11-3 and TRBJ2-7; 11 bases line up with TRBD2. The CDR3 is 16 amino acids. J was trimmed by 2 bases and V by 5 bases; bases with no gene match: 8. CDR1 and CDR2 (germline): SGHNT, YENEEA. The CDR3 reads CASSIPGTSGTYEQYF. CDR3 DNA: TGTGCCAGCAGCATTCCCGGGACTAGCGGAACCTACGAGCAGTACTTC.

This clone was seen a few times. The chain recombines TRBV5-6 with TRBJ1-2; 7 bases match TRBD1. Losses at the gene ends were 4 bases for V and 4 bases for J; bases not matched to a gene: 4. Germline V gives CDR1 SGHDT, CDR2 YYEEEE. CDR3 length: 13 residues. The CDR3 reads CASSPTGIYGYTF. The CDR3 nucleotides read TGTGCCAGCAGCCCGACAGGGATCTATGGCTACACCTTC.

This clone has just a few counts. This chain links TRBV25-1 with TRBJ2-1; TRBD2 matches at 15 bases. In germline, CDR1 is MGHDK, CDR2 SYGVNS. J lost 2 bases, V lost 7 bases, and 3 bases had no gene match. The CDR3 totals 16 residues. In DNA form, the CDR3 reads TGTGCCAGCACGGGACTAGCGGGGGGTACCTACAATGAGCAGTTCTTC. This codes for CASTGLAGGTYNEQFF.

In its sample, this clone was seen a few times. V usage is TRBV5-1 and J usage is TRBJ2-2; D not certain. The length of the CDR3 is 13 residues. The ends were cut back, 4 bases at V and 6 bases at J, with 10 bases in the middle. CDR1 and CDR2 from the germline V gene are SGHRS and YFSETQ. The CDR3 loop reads CASSNKAAGELFF. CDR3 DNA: TGCGCCAGCAGCAATAAAGCTGCCGGGGAGCTGTTTTTT.

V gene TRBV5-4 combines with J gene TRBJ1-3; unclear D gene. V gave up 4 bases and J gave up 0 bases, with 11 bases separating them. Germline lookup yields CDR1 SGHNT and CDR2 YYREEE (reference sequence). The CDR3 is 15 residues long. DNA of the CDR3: TGTGCCAGCAGCGCCGACAAGTTCTCTGGAAACACCATATATTTT. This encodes CASSADKFSGNTIYF.

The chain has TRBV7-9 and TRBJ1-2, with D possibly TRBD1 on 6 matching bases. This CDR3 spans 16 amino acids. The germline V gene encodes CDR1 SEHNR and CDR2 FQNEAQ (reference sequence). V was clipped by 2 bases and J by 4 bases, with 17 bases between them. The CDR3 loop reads CASSLRGGGMAYGYTF. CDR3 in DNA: TGTGCCAGCAGCTTAAGGGGAGGGGGGATGGCCTATGGCTACACCTTC.

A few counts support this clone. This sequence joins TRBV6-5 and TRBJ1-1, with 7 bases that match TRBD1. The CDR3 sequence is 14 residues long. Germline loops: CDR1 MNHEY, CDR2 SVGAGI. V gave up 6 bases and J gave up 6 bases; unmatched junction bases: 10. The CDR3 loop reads CASSREEGGPEAFF. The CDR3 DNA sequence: TGTGCCAGCAGCCGAGAAGAAGGGGGCCCTGAAGCTTTCTTT.

The CDR3 DNA follows: TGTGCCAGCTCACCCGGAAGCGGATACAATGAGCAGTTCTTC. This encodes CASSPGSGYNEQFF. The genes are TRBV18 and TRBJ2-1; weak D call: TRBD2 (5 bases). V shed 3 bases and J shed 4 bases, with 10 bases lying between them. The germline V gene encodes CDR1 KGHSH and CDR2 LQKENI. The CDR3 consists of 14 residues. The entire variable domain, with the rest obtained from reference TRBV18 and TRBJ2-1, is as follows: NAGVMQNPRHLVRRRGQEARLRCSPMKGHSHVYWYRQLPEEGLKFMVYLQKENIIDESGMPKERFSAEFPKEGPSILRIQQVVRGDSAAYFCASSPGSGYNEQFFGPGTRLTVL.